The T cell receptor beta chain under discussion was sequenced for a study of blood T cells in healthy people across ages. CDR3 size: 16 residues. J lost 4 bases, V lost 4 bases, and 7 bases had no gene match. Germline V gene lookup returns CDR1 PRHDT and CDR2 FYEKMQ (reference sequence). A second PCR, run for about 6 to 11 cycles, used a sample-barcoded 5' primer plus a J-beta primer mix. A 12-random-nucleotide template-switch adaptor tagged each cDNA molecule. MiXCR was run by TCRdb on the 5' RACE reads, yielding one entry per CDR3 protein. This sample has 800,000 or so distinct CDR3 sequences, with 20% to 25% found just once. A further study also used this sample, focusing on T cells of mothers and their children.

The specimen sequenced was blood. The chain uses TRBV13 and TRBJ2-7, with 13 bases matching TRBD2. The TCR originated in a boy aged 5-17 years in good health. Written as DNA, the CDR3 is TGTGCCAGCAGCTCCGAGGGACTAGCGGGAAGGTACGAGCAGTACTTC. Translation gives CASSSEGLAGRYEQYF.